A single T cell receptor beta chain is shown here with its context. It lacks a known antigen. Per-base qualities were not stored, and no clone one base away is much larger. The entry originates in a study of OX40 agonist ivuxolimab in advanced cancers. About the study as a whole: Ivuxolimab was an agonistic, fully human IgG2 monoclonal antibody directed against OX40 (CD134), a costimulatory receptor. Patients were allowed to have had prior anti-PD-1, anti-PD-L1 or anti-CTLA-4 therapy, and around two fifths of the dose-escalation patients had been treated with checkpoint inhibitors. The paper describes the monotherapy dose-escalation part (N = 52 patients) of the phase I trial of ivuxolimab. The point of sequencing TCRbeta in the periphery was to test whether ivuxolimab changed TCR sequence diversity and drove clonal T-cell expansion. The dose-escalation cohort was about 83% male with a mean age of about 65 years, ranging from roughly 20 to 85. Intravenous ivuxolimab was administered to patients every 2 weeks at six dose levels: 0.01, 0.1, 0.3, 1.5, 3 and 10 mg/kg. Partial responses occurred in three dose-escalation patients: two with cutaneous melanoma and one with hepatocellular carcinoma. Of the approximately 50 patients in dose escalation, around 20 had hepatocellular carcinoma, roughly 15 had melanoma, 9 had renal cell carcinoma and 9 had head and neck cancer. General study outcomes and caveats: In partial responders in the 0.1-3.0 mg/kg groups, normalized peripheral clonal expansion was found to be among the lowest, especially among CD8+ T cells. After ivuxolimab, more expanded clones were found on average in CD8+ T cells than in CD4+ T cells. The antigen specificity of the clonally expanded peripheral T cells was not determined. Low levels of normalized T-cell clonal expansion were also seen in some patients who did not respond. At doses from 0.1 to 3.0 mg/kg, clonal expansion was seen in both CD4+ and CD8+ blood T cells between baseline and week 6.

Patients with autoimmune disease history or receiving systemic immunosuppression were excluded from the trial. In every dose cohort, peripheral blood was drawn for TCR sequencing at baseline, cycle 4 day 1, and cycle 7 day 1. Samples were obtained from an open-label, multicenter, first-in-human phase I dose-escalation trial of ivuxolimab. Adults with locally advanced or metastatic melanoma, renal cell, hepatocellular, or head and neck squamous cell carcinoma were enrolled in the trial. Before TCR sequencing, CD4+ T cells and CD8+ T cells were sorted from peripheral blood as separate populations. V trim: 1 base; J trim: 8 bases; unmatched bases: 20. The cysteine opens and the phenylalanine closes a CDR3 of 19 amino acids. CDR3 DNA only is kept here, 57 bases in frame from base 1. CDR1 SGDLS and CDR2 YYNGEE were looked up in the germline V gene. Genomic DNA was isolated from the sorted cells so that the TCRbeta CDR3 region could be sequenced. The immunoSEQ Assay was used to sequence the TCRbeta CDR3 regions. This immuneACCESS table, as held by TCRdb, lists in-frame sequences with V and J called but not all clones. Of the missing ones, under half trace to an unresolved V gene in checked studies; the others have no known cause. Present in this sample are more than 25,000 clones, around 87% of which were seen just once. Jointly, the top ten make up around 21% of the sample.

The source was CD4+ or CD8+ T cells sorted from blood, collected in a trial of the OX40 agonist ivuxolimab. This TCR came from an adult with an advanced solid tumor such as melanoma, head and neck, liver or kidney cancer. The V and J genes are TRBV9 and TRBJ1-2, with 10 bases in between that match TRBD1. The CDR3 amino acid sequence is: CASSVTKDRGRVEPGGYTF. In nucleotides, the sequence is TGTGCCAGCAGCGTAACTAAAGACAGGGGGCGGGTAGAGCCGGGAGGCTACACCTTC.